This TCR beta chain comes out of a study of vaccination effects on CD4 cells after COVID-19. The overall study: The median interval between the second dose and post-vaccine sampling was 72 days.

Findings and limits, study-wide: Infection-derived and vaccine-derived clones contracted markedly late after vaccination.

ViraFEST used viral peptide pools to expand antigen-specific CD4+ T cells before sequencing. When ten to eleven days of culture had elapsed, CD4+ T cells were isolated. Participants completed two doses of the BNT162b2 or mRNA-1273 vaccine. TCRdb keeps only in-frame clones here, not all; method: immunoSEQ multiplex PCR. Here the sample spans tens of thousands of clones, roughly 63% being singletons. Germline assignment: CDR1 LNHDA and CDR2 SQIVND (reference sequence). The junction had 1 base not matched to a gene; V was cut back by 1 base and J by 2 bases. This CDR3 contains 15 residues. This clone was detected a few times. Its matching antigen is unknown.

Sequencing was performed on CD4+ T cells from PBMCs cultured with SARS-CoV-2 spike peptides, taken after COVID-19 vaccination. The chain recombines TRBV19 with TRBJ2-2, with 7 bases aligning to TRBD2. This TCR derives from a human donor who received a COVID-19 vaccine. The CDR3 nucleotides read TGTGCCAGTAGTATAGTGGGACTAAACACCGGGGAGCTGTTTTTT. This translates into CASSIVGLNTGELFF.